This T cell receptor (beta chain) originates from a study of CXCR3 chemokines and chemotherapy response in bladder cancer. This clonotype was counted ten times or more. TCRdb re-called the PCR reads with MiXCR, one entry per CDR3 protein. The sample holds about 2,900 distinct CDR3 sequences, about 11% seen once. The length of the CDR3 is 17 residues. Germline CDR1 LNHDA, CDR2 SQIVND (reference sequence). Trimming pared 2 bases from V and 8 bases from J, leaving 21 bases between. The genes are TRBV19 and TRBJ1-4; D is ambiguous. The clonotype was recovered from a human donor with bladder cancer that responded to neoadjuvant chemotherapy. Sampling was carried out from a patient whose treatment included neoadjuvant chemotherapy. This chain's CDR3 is CASSIPFPDSISEKLFF. CDR3 bases: TGTGCCAGTAGTATACCTTTTCCGGACTCTATTAGCGAAAAACTGTTTTTT. The full variable domain, with the rest looked up from reference TRBV19 and TRBJ1-4, is DGGITQSPKYLFRKEGQNVTLSCEQNLNHDAMYWYRQDPGQGLRLIYYSQIVNDFQKGDIAEGYSVSREKKESFPLTVTSAQKNPTAFYLCASSIPFPDSISEKLFFGSGTQLSVL.